This TCR beta chain was profiled in a study of blood T cells in healthy people across ages. Background on the study: For every two T cells, template switching captured about one barcoded beta molecule. Notes on the study in general: Roughly linear declines in TCR beta diversity per million T cells occurred with age.

A second roughly 6 to 12 cycle PCR used barcoded and J-beta primers. A template-switch adaptor with 12 random nucleotides tagged each cDNA molecule. In TCRdb, the 5' RACE reads were re-called with MiXCR into one record per CDR3 protein. The data contain around 990,000 distinct CDR3 sequences, approximately 38% of them singletons. About this clonotype itself: The antigen remains undetermined.

CDR3 length: 16 residues. Germline lookup yields CDR1 SGHTA and CDR2 FQGNSA. The V and J ends lost 5 bases and 8 bases respectively, with 24 bases between them. This receptor was identified in a man between 18 and 29 years old in good health. The sequenced sample consisted of blood. The V call is TRBV7-2, the J call TRBJ1-2; no definite D call. The CDR3 region has the DNA TGTGCCAGCAGCCCAACAACCGACATAACCCGGGGAGGCTACACCTTC. Its translation: CASSPTTDITRGGYTF.